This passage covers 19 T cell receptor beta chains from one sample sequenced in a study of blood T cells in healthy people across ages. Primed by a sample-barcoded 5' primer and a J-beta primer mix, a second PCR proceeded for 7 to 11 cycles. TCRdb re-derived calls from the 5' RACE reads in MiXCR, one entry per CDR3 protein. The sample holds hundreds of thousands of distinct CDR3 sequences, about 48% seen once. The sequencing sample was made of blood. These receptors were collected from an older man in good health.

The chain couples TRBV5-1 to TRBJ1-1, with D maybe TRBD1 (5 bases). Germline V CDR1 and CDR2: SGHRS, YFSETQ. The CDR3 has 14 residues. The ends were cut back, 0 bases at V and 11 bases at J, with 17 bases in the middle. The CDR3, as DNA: TGCGCCAGCAGCTTGGGGGGGGGACTCACTATGGCTTTCTTT. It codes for CASSLGGGLTMAFF.

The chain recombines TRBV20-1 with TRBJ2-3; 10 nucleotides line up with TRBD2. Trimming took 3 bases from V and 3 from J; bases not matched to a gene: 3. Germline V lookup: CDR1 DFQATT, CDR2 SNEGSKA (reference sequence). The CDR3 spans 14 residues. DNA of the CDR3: TGCAGTGCTAGTAGGACTAGCGGAACAGATACGCAGTATTTT. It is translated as CSASRTSGTDTQYF.

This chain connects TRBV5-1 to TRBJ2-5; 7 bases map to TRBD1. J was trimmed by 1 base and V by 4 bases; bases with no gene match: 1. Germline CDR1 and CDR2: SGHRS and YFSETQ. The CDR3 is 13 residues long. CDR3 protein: CASSGDSQETQYF. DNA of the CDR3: TGCGCCAGCAGCGGGGACAGCCAAGAGACCCAGTACTTC.

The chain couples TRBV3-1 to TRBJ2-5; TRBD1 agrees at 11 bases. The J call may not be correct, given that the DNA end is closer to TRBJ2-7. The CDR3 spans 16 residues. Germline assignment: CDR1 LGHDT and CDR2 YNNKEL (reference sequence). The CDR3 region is CASSPHRTGGQYEQYF. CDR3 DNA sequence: TGTGCCAGCAGCCCCCACCGGACAGGGGGCCAATACGAGCAGTACTTC.

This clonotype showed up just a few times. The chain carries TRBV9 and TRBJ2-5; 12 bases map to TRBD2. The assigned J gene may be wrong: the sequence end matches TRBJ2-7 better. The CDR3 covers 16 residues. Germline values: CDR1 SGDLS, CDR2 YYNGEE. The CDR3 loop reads CASSVRLAGAPHEQYF. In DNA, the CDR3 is TGTGCCAGCAGCGTACGACTAGCGGGAGCCCCGCACGAGCAGTACTTC.

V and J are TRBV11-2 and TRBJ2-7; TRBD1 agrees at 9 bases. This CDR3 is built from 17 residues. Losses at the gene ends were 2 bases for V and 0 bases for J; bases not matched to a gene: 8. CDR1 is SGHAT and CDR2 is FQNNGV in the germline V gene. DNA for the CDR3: TGTGCCAGCAGCTTAACCTGGGACAGGGAATACTCCTACGAGCAGTACTTC. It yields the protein CASSLTWDREYSYEQYF.

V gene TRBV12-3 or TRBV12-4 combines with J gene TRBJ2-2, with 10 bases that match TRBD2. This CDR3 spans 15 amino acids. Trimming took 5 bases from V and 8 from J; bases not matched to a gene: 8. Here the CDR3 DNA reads TGTGCCAGCAGTCCCAGCGGGAGGGGTTGGGGGGAGCTGTTTTTT. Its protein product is CASSPSGRGWGELFF.

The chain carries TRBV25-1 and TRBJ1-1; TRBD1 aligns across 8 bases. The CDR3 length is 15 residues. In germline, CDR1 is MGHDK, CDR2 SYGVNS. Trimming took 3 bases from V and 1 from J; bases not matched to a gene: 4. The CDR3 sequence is CASSEWTGRNTEAFF. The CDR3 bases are TGTGCCAGCAGTGAGTGGACAGGGAGGAACACTGAAGCTTTCTTT.

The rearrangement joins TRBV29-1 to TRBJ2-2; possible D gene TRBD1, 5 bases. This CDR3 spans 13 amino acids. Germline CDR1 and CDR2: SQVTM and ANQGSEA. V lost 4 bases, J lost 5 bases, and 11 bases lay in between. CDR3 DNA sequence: TGCAGCGTTGTGACAGCCTCAACCGGGGAGCTGTTTTTT. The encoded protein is CSVVTASTGELFF.

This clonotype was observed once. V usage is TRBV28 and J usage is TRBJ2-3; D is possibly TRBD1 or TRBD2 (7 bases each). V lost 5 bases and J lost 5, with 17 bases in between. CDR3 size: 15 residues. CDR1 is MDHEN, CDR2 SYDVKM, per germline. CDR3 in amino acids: CASSPIGRGGDTQYF. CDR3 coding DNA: TGTGCCAGCAGTCCAATCGGCAGGGGGGGAGATACGCAGTATTTT.

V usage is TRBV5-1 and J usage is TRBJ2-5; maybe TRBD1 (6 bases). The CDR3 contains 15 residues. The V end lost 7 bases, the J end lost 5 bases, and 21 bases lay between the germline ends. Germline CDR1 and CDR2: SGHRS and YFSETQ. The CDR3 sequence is CASLDVRQVGETQYF. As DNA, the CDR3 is TGCGCCAGCCTAGACGTGAGACAGGTCGGGGAGACCCAGTACTTC.

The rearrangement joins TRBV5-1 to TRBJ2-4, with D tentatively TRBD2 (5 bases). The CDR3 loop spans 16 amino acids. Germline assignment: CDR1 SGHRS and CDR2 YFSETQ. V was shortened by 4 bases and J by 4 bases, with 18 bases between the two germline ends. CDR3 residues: CASSEGLAQRKNIQYF. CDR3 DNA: TGCGCCAGCAGCGAGGGCCTGGCACAGCGGAAAAACATTCAGTACTTC.

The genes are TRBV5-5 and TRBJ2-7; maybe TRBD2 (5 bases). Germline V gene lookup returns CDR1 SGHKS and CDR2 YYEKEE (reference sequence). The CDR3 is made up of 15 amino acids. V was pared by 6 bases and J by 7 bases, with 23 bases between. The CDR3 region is CASIPGSQAYNEQYF. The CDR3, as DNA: TGTGCCAGCATCCCGGGGTCTCAGGCCTACAATGAGCAGTACTTC.

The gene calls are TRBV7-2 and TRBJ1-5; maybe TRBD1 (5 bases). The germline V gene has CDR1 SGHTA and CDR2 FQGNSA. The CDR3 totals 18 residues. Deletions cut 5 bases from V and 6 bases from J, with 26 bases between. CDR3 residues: CASSPAATTEGTSQPQHF. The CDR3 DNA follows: TGTGCCAGCAGCCCGGCGGCGACCACGGAAGGGACTAGTCAGCCCCAGCATTTT.

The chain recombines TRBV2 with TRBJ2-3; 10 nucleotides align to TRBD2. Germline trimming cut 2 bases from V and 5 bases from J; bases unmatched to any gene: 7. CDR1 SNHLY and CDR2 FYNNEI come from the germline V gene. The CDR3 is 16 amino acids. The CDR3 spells CASSEKASGSKDTQYF. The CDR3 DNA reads TGTGCCAGCAGTGAAAAGGCTAGCGGGAGTAAAGATACGCAGTATTTT.

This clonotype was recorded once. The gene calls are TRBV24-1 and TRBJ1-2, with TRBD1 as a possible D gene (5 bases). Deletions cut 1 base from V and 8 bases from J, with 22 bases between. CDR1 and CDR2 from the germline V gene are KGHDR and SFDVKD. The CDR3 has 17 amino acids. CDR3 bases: TGTGCCACCAGTGATTTCGAAGGCCCGGGGCTCGTGGAAGGCTACACCTTC. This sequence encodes CATSDFEGPGLVEGYTF.

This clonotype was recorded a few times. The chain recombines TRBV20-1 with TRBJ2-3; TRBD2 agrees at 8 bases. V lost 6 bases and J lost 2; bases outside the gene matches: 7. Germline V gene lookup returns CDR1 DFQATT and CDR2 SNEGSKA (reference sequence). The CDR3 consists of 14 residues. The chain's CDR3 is CSAPIAGPTDTQYF. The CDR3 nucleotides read TGCAGTGCACCAATAGCGGGACCCACAGATACGCAGTATTTT.

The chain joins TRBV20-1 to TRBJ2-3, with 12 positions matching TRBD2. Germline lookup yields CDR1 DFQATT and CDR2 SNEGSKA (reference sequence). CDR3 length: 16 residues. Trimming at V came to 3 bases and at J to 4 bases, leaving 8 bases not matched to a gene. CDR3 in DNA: TGCAGTGCTAGTAGTCGACTAGCGGGAGTTTCAGATACGCAGTATTTT. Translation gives CSASSRLAGVSDTQYF.

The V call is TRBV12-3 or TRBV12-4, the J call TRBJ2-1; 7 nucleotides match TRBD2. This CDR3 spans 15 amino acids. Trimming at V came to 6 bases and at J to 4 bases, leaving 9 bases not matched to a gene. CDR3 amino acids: CASSPGGRRYNEQFF. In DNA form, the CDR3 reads TGTGCCAGCAGCCCCGGCGGGAGAAGATACAATGAGCAGTTCTTC.